Listed below are T cell receptor beta chains from one sample, sequenced in a study of blood T cell repertoires in COVID-19. Only in-frame clones appear in the TCRdb table, and some are missing; sequencing was by immunoSEQ multiplex PCR. The sample lists some 140,000 clones; approximately 90% were seen once. What was sequenced was peripheral blood. These receptors were collected from a man between 65 and 80 years old with active COVID-19. The CDR3 runs from the conserved cysteine through the conserved F or W.

CDR3	V
CASSLVTGGRGEQFF	TRBV5-6
CASKDRALQPQHF	TRBV19
CASSLVVGGSTDTQYF	TRBV7-9
CASSVLGQGAGTGELFF	TRBV19
CASSLGDSQETQYF	TRBV5-1
CASSTRGNEQFF	TRBV28
CASPGRAGNTIYF	TRBV30
CASSLNAHPSTDTQYF	TRBV5-6
CATSPPGTENIQYF	TRBV24-1
CASSPIGVTSTDTQYF	TRBV18
CASSPQALNTGELFF	TRBV3-1/TRBV3-2
CASSSGDTDTEAFF	TRBV7-9
CASSQVGQGKGKLFF	TRBV4-1
CATREGGSGANVLTF	TRBV6-5
CASSMEDRGLRIRGSPLHF	TRBV19
CASSAPTGYQETQYF	TRBV2
CASRGGGTEAFF	TRBV3-1/TRBV3-2
CASSLRSTGELFF	TRBV7-6
CASRSGDRGKGGYTF	TRBV28
CATRLALYNEQFF	TRBV5-5
CSAGGEQPQHF	TRBV20-1
CASSSRGGLAGASSYNEQFF	TRBV11-3
CASSQEGAGVLRNSPLHF	TRBV14
CASSQAGIAKNIQYF	TRBV4-1